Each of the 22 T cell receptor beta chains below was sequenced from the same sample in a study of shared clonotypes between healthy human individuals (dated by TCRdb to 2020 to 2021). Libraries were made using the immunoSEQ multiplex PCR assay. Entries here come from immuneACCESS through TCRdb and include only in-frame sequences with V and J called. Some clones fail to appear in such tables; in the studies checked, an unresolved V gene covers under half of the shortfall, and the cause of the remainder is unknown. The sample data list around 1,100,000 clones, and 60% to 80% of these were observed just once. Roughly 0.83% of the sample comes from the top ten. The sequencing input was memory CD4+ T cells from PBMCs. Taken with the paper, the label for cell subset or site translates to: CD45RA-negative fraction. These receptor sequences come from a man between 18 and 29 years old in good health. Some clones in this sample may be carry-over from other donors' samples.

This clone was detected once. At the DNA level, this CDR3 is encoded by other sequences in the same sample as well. The chain's CDR3 is CASSPRRGTDTQYF. As DNA, the CDR3 is TGTGCCAGCTCACCAAGGCGGGGCACAGATACGCAGTATTTT. The rearrangement links TRBV18 to TRBJ2-3; D is perhaps TRBD2 (5 bases). The CDR3 has 14 amino acids. V was cut by 2 bases and J by 1 base, with 7 bases left in between. Germline lookup yields CDR1 KGHSH and CDR2 LQKENI.

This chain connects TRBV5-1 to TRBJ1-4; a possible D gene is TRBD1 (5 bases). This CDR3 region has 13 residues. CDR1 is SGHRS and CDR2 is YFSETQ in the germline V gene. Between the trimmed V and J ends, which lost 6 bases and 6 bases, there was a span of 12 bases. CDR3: CASTPGDDEKLFF. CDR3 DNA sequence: TGCGCCAGCACCCCGGGGGACGATGAAAAACTGTTTTTT.

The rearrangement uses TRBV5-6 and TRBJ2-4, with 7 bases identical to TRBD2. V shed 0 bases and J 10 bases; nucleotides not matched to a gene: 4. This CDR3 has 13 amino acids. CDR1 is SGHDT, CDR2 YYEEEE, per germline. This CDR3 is CASSLGEGRIQYF. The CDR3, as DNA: TGTGCCAGCAGCTTGGGGGAGGGACGGATTCAGTACTTC.

CDR3: CASSQDMAMGGSQQYF. CDR3 bases: TGTGCCAGCAGCCAAGATATGGCAATGGGGGGGAGCCAGCAGTACTTC. The chain recombines TRBV14 with TRBJ2-7; TRBD2 matches at 7 bases. Per the germline V gene, CDR1 is SGHDN and CDR2 is FVKESK. This CDR3 has 16 residues. Losses at the gene ends were 0 bases for V and 8 bases for J; bases not matched to a gene: 13.

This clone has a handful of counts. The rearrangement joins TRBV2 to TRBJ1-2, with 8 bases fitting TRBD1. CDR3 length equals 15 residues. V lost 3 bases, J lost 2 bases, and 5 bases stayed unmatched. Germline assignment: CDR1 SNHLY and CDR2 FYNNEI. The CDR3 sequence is CASSDVAGGNYGYTF. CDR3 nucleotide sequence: TGTGCCAGCAGTGATGTTGCAGGGGGCAACTATGGCTACACCTTC.

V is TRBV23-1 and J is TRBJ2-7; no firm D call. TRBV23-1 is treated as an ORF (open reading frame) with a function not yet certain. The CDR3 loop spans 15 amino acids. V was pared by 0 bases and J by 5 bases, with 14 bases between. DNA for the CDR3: TGCGCCAGCAGTCAATCAGGCCCCCCCATAGACGAGCAGTACTTC. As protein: CASSQSGPPIDEQYF.

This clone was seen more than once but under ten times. CDR3 in amino acids: CASSQAGNYGYTF. CDR3 nucleotides: TGTGCCAGCAGCCAGGCTGGAAACTATGGCTACACCTTC. The chain employs TRBV4-2 and TRBJ1-2; D ambiguous. Trimming took 3 bases from V and 2 from J, leaving 7 bases between them. The germline V gene encodes CDR1 LGHNA and CDR2 YNFKEQ. This CDR3 region has 13 residues.

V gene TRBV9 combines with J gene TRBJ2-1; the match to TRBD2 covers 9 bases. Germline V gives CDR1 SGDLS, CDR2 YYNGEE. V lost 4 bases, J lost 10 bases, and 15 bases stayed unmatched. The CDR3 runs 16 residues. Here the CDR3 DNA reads TGTGCCAGCAGCCCAGCGGGTGGGTTTAGCGGGAGCGAGCAGTTCTTC. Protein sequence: CASSPAGGFSGSEQFF.

The CDR3 coding sequence is TGTGCCAGCAGCGTTTGGGACAGCTCTAACTATGGCTACACCTTC. Protein: CASSVWDSSNYGYTF. The chain has TRBV7-9 and TRBJ1-2; 7 bases are a match to TRBD1. V was clipped by 5 bases and J by 0 bases; unmatched bases: 6. CDR3 length: 15 residues. Germline assignment: CDR1 SEHNR and CDR2 FQNEAQ (reference sequence).

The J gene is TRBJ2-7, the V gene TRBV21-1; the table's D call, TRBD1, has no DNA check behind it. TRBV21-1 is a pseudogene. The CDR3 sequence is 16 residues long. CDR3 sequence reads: CASSKKGNLESYEQYF. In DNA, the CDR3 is TGTGCCAGCAGCAAAAAGGGGAACCTAGAATCCTACGAGCAGTACTTC.

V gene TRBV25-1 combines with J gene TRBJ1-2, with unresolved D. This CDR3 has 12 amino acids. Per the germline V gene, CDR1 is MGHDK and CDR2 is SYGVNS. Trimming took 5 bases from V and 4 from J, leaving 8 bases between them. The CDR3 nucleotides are TGTGCCAGCAGTCAACAGAGCTATGGCTACACCTTC. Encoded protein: CASSQQSYGYTF.

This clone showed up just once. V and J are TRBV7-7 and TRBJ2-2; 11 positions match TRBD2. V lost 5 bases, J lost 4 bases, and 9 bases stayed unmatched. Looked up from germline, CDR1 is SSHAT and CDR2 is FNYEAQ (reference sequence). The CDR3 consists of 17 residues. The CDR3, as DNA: TGTGCCAGCAGCCGAATAGCGGGAGGGGTCCCCACCGGGGAGCTGTTTTTT. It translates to CASSRIAGGVPTGELFF. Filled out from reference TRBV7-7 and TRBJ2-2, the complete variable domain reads GAGVSQSPRYKVTKRGQDVTLRCDPISSHATLYWYQQALGQGPEFLTYFNYEAQPDKSGLPSDRFSAERPEGSISTLTIQRTEQRDSAMYRCASSRIAGGVPTGELFFGEGSRLTVL.

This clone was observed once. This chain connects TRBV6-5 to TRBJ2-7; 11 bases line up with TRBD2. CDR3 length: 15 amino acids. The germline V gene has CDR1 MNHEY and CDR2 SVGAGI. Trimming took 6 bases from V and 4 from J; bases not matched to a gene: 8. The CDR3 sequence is CASSPPLAGGYEQYF. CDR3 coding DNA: TGTGCCAGCAGCCCCCCTTTAGCGGGAGGGTACGAGCAGTACTTC.

CDR3 sequence (DNA): TGTGCCAGCAGCGCTGCCTGGACAGGCTCAACTGGAAACACCATATATTTT. Residues: CASSAAWTGSTGNTIYF. J is TRBJ1-3 and V is TRBV9; 7 nucleotides align to TRBD1. The CDR3 consists of 17 residues. Trimming at V came to 3 bases and at J to 2 bases, leaving 11 bases not matched to a gene. Per germline, CDR1 SGDLS and CDR2 YYNGEE.

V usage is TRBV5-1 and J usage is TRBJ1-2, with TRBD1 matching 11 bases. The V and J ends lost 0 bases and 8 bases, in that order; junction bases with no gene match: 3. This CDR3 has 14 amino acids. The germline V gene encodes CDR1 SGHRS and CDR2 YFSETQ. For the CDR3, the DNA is TGCGCCAGCAGCTTGGTGGGACAGGGGGAAGGCTACACCTTC. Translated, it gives CASSLVGQGEGYTF.

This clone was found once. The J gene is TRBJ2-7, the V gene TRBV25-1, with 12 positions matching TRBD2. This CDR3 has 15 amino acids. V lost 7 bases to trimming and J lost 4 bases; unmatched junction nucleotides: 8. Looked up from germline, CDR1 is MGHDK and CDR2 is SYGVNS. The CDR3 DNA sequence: TGTGCCAGCACCTCCCGGACTAGCGGGGATTACGAGCAGTACTTC. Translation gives CASTSRTSGDYEQYF.

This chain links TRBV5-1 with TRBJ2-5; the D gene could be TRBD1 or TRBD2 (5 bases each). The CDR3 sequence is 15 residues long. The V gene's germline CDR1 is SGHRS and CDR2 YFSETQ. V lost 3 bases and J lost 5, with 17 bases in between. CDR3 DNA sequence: TGCGCCAGCAGCTCCACCGGGACCCAGGAGGAGACCCAGTACTTC. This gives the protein CASSSTGTQEETQYF. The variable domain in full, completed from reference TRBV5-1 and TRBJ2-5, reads KAGVTQTPRYLIKTRGQQVTLSCSPISGHRSVSWYQQTPGQGLQFLFEYFSETQRNKGNFPGRFSGRQFSNSRSEMNVSTLELGDSALYLCASSSTGTQEETQYFGPGTRLLVL.

The CDR3 here is CASSLVGSDTQYF. CDR3 in DNA: TGCGCCAGCAGCTTGGTAGGATCAGATACGCAGTATTTT. The rearrangement links TRBV5-1 to TRBJ2-3; no definite D call. Germline CDR1 is SGHRS and CDR2 is YFSETQ. Between the trimmed V and J ends, which lost 0 bases and 4 bases, there was a span of 6 bases. The CDR3 runs 13 residues.

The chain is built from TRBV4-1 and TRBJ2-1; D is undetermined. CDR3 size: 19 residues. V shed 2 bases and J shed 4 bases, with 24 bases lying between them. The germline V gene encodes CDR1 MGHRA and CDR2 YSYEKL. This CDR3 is CASSQPTSRKTDKYNEQFF. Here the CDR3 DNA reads TGCGCCAGCAGCCAACCAACCTCCCGGAAAACAGACAAGTACAATGAGCAGTTCTTC.

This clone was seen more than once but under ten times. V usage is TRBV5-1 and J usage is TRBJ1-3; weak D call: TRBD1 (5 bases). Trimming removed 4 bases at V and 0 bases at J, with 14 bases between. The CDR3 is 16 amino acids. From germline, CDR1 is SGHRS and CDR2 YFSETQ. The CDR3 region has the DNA TGCGCCAGCAGCCCCCGAGCGGGGGGCTCTGGAAACACCATATATTTT. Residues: CASSPRAGGSGNTIYF.

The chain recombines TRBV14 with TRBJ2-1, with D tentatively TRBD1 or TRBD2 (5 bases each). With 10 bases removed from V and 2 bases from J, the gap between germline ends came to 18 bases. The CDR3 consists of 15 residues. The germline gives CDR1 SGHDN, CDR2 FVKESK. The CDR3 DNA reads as TGTGCCACCAACCCAAGAGGGGCCCCCTACAATGAGCAGTTCTTC. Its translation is CATNPRGAPYNEQFF.

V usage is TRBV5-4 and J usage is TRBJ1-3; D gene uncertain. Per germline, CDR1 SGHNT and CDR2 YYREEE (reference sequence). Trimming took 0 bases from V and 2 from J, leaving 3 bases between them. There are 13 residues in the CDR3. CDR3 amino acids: CASSLAAGNTIYF. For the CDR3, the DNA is TGTGCCAGCAGCTTGGCCGCTGGAAACACCATATATTTT. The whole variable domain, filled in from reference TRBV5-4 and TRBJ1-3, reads ETGVTQSPTHLIKTRGQQVTLRCSSQSGHNTVSWYQQALGQGPQFIFQYYREEENGRGNFPPRFSGLQFPNYSSELNVNALELDDSALYLCASSLAAGNTIYFGEGSWLTVV.